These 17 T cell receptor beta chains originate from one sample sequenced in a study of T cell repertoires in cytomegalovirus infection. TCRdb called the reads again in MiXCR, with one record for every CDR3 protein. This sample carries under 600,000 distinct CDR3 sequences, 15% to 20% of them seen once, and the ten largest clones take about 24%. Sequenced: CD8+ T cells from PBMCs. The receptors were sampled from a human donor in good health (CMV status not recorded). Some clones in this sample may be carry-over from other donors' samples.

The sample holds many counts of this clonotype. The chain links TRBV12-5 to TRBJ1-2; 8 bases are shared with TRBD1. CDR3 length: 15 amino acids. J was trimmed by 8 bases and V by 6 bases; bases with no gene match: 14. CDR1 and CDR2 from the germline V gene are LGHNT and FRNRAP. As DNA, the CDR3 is TGTGCTAGTGGGGGGGACAGGAACTGGGACCTCGGCTACACCTTC. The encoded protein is CASGGDRNWDLGYTF.

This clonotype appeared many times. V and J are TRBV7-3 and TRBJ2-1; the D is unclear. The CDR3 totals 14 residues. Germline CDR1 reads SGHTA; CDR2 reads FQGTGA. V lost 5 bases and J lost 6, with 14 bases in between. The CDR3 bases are TGTGCCAGCAGCACATCTACACCCCCCAATGAGCAGTTCTTC. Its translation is CASSTSTPPNEQFF.

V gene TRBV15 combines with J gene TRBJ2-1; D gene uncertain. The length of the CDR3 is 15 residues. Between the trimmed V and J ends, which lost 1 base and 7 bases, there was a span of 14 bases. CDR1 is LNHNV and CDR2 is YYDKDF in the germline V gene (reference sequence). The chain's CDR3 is CATSRAPPDWNEQFF. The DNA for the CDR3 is TGTGCCACCAGCAGAGCCCCCCCTGACTGGAATGAGCAGTTCTTC.

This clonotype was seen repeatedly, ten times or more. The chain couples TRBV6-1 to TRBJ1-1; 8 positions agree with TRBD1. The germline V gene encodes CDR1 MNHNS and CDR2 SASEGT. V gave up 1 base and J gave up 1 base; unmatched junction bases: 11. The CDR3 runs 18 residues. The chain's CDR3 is CASSEGTTGEEWNTEAFF. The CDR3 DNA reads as TGTGCCAGCAGTGAAGGCACGACAGGGGAAGAATGGAACACTGAAGCTTTCTTT.

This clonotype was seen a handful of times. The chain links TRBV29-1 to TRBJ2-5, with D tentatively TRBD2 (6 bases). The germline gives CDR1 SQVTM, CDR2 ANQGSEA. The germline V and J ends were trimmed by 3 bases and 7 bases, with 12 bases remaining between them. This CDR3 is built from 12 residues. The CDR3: CSVERPEGTQYF. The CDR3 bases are TGCAGCGTTGAGAGGCCGGAGGGGACCCAGTACTTC.

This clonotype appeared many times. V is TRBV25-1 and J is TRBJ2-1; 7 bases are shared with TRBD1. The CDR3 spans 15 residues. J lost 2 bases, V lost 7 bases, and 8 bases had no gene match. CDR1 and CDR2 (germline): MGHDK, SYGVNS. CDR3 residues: CASTQQGPAYNEQFF. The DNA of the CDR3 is TGTGCCAGCACCCAACAGGGGCCAGCCTACAATGAGCAGTTCTTC.

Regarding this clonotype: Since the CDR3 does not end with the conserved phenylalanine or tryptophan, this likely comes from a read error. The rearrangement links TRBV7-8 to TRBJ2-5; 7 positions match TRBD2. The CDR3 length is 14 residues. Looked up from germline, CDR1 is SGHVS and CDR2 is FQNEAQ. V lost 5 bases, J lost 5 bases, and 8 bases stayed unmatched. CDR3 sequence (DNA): TGTGCCAGCAGCCAGACACCCGGGGGGGAGACCCAGTACTAC. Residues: CASSQTPGGETQYY.

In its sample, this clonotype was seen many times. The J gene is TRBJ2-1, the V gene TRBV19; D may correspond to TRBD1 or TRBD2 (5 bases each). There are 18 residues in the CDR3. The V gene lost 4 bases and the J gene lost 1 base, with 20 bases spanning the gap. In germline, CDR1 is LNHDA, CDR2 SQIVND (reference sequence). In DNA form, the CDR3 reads TGTGCCAGTAGTAGTCGGGACGTTGGGGTATCATCCTACAATGAGCAGTTCTTC. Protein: CASSSRDVGVSSYNEQFF.

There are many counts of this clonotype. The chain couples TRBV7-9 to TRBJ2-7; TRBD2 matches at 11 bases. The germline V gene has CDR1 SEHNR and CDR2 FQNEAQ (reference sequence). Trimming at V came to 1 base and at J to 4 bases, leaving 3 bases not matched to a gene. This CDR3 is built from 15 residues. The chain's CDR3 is CASSLEGTSGYEQYF. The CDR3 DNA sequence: TGTGCCAGCAGCTTAGAAGGGACTAGCGGATACGAGCAGTACTTC.

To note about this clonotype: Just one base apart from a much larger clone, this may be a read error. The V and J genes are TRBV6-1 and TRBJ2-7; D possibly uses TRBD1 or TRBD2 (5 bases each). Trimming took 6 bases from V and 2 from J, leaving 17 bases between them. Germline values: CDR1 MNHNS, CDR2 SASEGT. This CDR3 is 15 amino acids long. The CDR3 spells CASRRGDDSPYEQYF. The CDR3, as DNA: TGTGCCAGCAGGAGGGGAGACGATAGCCCCTACGAGCAGTACTTC.

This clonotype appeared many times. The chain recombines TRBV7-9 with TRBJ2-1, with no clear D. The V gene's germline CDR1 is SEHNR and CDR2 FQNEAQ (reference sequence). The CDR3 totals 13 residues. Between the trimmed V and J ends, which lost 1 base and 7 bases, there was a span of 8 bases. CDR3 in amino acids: CASSLVRGNEQFF. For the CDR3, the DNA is TGTGCCAGCAGCTTAGTCCGAGGAAATGAGCAGTTCTTC.

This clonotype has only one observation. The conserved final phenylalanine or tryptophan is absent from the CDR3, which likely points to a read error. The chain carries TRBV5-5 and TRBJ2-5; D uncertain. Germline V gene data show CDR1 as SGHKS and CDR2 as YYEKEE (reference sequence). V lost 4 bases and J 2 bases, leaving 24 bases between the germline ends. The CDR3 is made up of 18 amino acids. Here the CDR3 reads CASSLPDRVVTKQETQYL. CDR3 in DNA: TGTGCCAGCAGCCTACCGGATCGGGTAGTCACAAAACAAGAGACCCAGTACTTA.

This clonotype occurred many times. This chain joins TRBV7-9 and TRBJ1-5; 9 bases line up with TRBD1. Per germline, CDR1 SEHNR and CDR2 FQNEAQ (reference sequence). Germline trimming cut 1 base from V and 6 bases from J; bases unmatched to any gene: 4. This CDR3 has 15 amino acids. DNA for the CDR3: TGTGCCAGCAGCTTAGAGGGGACAGGGTTTCAGCCCCAGCATTTT. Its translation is CASSLEGTGFQPQHF.

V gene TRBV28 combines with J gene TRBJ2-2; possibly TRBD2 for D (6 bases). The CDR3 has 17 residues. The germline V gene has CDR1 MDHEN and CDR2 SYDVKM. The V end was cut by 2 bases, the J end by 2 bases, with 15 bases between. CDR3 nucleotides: TGTGCCAGCAGTTTACGACTAGACCCTGATAACACCGGGGAGCTGTTTTTT. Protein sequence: CASSLRLDPDNTGELFF.

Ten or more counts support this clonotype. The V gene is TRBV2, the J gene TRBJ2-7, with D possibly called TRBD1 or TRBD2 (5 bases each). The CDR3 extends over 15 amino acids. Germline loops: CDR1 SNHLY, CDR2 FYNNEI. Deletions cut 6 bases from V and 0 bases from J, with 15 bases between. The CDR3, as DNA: TGTGCCAGCAGGGACCCGGGACGGGCCTCCTACGAGCAGTACTTC. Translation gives CASRDPGRASYEQYF.

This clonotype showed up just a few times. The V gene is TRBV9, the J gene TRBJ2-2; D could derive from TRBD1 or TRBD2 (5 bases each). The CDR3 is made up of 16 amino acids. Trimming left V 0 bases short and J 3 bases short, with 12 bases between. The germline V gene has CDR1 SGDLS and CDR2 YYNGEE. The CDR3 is CASSVGGMGYTGELFF. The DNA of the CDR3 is TGTGCCAGCAGCGTAGGGGGGATGGGGTACACCGGGGAGCTGTTTTTT. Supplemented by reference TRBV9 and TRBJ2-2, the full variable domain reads DSGVTQTPKHLITATGQRVTLRCSPRSGDLSVYWYQQSLDQGLQFLIQYYNGEERAKGNILERFSAQQFPDLHSELNLSSLELGDSALYFCASSVGGMGYTGELFFGEGSRLTVL.

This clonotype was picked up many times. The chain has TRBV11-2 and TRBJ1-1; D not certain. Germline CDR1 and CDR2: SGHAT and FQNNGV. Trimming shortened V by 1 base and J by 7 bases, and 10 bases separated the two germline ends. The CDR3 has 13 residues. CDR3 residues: CASSLVNSLEAFF. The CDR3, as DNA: TGTGCCAGCAGCTTAGTGAACAGCCTTGAAGCTTTCTTT. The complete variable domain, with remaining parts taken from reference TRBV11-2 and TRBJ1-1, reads EAGVAQSPRYKIIEKRQSVAFWCNPISGHATLYWYQQILGQGPKLLIQFQNNGVVDDSQLPKDRFSAERLKGVDSTLKIQPAKLEDSAVYLCASSLVNSLEAFFGQGTRLTVV.